This TCR beta chain came from a study of blood T cell repertoires in COVID-19. Germline V gene sequence: CDR1 SGHTA, CDR2 FQGTGA. Trimming at V came to 5 bases and at J to 6 bases, leaving 11 bases not matched to a gene. The CDR3 spans 16 residues. Original processing methods: The authors estimated nucleated cell counts from reference gene primer amplification. The method was immunoSEQ multiplex PCR; TCRdb's version includes in-frame clones alone and lacks a portion of them. The V and J calls and clone size are taken from that table; D and trimming were inferred from the DNA. The sample includes about 160,000 clones, 65% to 85% of them seen just once.

The rearrangement uses TRBV7-3 and TRBJ2-2, with TRBD2 matching over 8 bases. Sequencing input: peripheral blood. The clonotype originates from an elderly woman with acute or convalescent COVID-19. Here the CDR3 reads CASSTSGTSRPGELFF. The CDR3 bases are TGTGCCAGCAGCACCTCCGGGACTAGTCGGCCCGGGGAGCTGTTTTTT.